The present entry profiles one T cell receptor beta chain with its context. This entry belongs to a study of OX40 agonist ivuxolimab in advanced cancers. Germline values: CDR1 SNHLY, CDR2 FYNNEI. V was shortened by 6 bases and J by 7 bases, with 25 bases between the two germline ends. The CDR3 spans 17 residues. Assay: immunoSEQ multiplex PCR; the TCRdb copy retains only in-frame clones and omits some. The sample has tens of thousands of clones, about four fifths seen once. J is TRBJ1-3 and V is TRBV2, with no clear D. The TCR originated in an adult with an advanced solid tumor such as melanoma, head and neck, liver or kidney cancer. The sequenced sample was CD4+ or CD8+ T cells sorted from blood, obtained in a trial of the OX40 agonist ivuxolimab. The CDR3 DNA reads TGTGCCAGCAGGGCCGGCTCCAGCGCGGTCCGCATGAACACCATATATTTT. Residues: CASRAGSSAVRMNTIYF.